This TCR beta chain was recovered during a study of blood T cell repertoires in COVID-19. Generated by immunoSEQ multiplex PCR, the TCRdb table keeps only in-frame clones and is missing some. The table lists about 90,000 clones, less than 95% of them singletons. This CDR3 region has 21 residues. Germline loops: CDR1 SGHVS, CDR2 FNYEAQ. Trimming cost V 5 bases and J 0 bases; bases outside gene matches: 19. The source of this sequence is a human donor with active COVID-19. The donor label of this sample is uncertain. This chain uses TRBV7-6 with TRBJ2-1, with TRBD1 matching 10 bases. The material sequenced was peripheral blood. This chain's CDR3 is CASSPTFRQGARVSSYNEQFF. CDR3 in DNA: TGTGCCAGCAGCCCAACTTTCCGACAGGGGGCGCGGGTTAGCTCCTACAATGAGCAGTTCTTC.